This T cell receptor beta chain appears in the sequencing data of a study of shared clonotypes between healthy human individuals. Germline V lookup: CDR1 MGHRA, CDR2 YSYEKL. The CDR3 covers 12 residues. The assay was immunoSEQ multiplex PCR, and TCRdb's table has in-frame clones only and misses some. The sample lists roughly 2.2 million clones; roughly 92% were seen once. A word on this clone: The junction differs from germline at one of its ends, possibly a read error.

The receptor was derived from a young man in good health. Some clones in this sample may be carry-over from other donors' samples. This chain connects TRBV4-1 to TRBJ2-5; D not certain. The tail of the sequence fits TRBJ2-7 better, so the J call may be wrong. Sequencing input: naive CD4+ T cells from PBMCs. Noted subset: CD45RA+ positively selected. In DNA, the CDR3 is TGTGCCAGCAGCCAAGTGGGCTACGAGCAGTACTTC. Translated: CASSQVGYEQYF.